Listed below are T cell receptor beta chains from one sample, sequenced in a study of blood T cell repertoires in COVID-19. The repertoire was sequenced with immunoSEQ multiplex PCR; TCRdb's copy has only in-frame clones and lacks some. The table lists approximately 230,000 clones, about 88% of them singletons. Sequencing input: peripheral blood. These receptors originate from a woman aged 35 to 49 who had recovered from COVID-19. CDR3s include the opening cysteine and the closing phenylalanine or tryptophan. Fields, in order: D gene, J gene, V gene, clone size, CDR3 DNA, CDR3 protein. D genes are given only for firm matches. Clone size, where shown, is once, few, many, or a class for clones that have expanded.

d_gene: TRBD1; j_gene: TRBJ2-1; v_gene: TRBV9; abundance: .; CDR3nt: TGTGCCAGCAGCTTTAGCGGACAGGGAAGGAACAATGAGCAGTTCTTC; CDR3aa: CASSFSGQGRNNEQFF
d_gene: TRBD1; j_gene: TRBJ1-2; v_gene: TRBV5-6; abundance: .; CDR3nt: TGTGCCAGCAGTTTTGGACAGGGGGCTAACTATGGCTACACCTTC; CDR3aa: CASSFGQGANYGYTF
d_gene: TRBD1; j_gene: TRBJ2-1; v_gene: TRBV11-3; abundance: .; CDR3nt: TGTGCCAGCACGATGTTCGGGACAGGGAACAATGAGCAGTTCTTC; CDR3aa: CASTMFGTGNNEQFF
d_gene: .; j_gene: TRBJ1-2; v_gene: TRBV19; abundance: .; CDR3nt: TGTGCCAGTAATTATCAGGGAACTAACTATGGCTACACCTTC; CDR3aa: CASNYQGTNYGYTF
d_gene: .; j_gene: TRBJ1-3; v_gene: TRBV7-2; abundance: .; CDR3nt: TGTGCCAGCAGCTTAGCTCCCCGTGTCCCTGGAAACACCATATATTTT; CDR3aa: CASSLAPRVPGNTIYF
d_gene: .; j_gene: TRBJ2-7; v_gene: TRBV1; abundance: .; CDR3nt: TGCACCAGCAGCCAAGGGGGCTGTAGATTGCAGTACTTC; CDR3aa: CTSSQGGCRLQYF
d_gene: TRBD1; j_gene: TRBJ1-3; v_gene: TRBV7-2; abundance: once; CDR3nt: TGTGCCAGCAGCTTAGTTTTCGCAGGACAGGGAACTGGAAACACCATATATTTT; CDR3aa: CASSLVFAGQGTGNTIYF
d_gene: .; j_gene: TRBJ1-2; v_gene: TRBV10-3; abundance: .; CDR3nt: TGTGCCATCAGTGAGTCGCTACCCAGGGAAGGAAACTATGGCTACACCTTC; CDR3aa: CAISESLPREGNYGYTF
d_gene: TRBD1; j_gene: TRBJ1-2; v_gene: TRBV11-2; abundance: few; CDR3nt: TGTGCCAGCAGCTTAGCTGGACAGGGGGTCCCCGGCTACACCTTC; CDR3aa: CASSLAGQGVPGYTF
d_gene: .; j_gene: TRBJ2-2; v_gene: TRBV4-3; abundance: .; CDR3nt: TGCGCCAGCAGCCAAGATGGGGCCGGGACCGGGGAGCTGTTTTTT; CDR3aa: CASSQDGAGTGELFF
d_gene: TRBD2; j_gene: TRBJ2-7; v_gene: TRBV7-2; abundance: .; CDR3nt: TGTGCCAGCAGCTTCGAGCGGGGGCGGCACGAGCAGTACTTC; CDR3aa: CASSFERGRHEQYF
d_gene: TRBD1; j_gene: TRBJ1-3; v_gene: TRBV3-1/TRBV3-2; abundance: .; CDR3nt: TGTGCCAGCAGCCTAGGGACAGGGTCTGGAAACACCATATATTTT; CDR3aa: CASSLGTGSGNTIYF
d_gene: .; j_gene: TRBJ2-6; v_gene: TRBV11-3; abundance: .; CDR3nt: TGTGCCAGCAGCTTCGGACAGCCAAACTCTGGGGCCAACGTCCTGACTTTC; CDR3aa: CASSFGQPNSGANVLTF
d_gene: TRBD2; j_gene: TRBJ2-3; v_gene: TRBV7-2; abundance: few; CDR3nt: TGTGCCAGCAGCTTAGCCAACAGCAAAAAAGCGGGGGGGCGAGATACGCAGTATTTT; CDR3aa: CASSLANSKKAGGRDTQYF
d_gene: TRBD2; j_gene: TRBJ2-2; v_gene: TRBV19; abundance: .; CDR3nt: TGTGCCAGTAGTCTAGCGGGAGGAAACACCGGGGAGCTGTTTTTT; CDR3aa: CASSLAGGNTGELFF
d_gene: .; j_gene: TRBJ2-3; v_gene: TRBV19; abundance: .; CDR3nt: TGTGCCAGTAGTATGTTGGTGCCAGACACAGATACGCAGTATTTT; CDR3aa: CASSMLVPDTDTQYF
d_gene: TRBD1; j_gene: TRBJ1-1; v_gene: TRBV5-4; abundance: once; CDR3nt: TGTGCCAGCAGCCCTGGACAGGGAGAAATCTTGCGGGCTTTCTTT; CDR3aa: CASSPGQGEILRAFF
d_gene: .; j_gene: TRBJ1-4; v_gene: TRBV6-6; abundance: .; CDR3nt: TGTGCCAGCAGTTTGCGGGCTAATGAAAAACTGTTTTTT; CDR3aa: CASSLRANEKLFF
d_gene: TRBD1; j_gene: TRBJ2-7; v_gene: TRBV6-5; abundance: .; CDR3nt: TGTGCCAGCAGTCAGACAGGGGTTCCCTACGAGCAGTACTTC; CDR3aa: CASSQTGVPYEQYF
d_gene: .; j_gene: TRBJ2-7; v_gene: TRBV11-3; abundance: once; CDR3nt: TGTGCCAGCAGCCCCGGCGGAGCGACCTCCTACGAGCAGTACTTC; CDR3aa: CASSPGGATSYEQYF
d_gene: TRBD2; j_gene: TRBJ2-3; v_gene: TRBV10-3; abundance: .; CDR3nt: TGTGCCGTCTATGCGGGACTAGCGGGGGGCCGCACAGATACGCAGTATTTT; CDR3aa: CAVYAGLAGGRTDTQYF
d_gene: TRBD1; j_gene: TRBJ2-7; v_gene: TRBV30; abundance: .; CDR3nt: TGTGCCTGGAGTGTACGGATGACAGGGGGCTTCTACGAGCAGTACTTC; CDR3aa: CAWSVRMTGGFYEQYF
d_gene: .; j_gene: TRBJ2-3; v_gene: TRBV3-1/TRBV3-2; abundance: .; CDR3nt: TGTGCCAGCAGCCAAGGGATCGCGGGGATTTACACAGATACGCAGTATTTT; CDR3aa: CASSQGIAGIYTDTQYF
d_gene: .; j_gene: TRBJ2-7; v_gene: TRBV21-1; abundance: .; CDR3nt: TGTGCCAGCAGCAAAAGGACAGCCTACGAGCAGTACTTC; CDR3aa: CASSKRTAYEQYF
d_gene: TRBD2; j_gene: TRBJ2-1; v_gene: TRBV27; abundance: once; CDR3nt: TGTGCCAGCAGTTTGATTGGCGGGGGGGCAGGTAATGAGCAGTTCTTC; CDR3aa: CASSLIGGGAGNEQFF
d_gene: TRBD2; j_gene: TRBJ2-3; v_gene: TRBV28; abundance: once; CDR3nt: TGTGCCAGCAGTGCGCTAGCGGGGGGGTCCACAGATACGCAGTATTTT; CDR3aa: CASSALAGGSTDTQYF
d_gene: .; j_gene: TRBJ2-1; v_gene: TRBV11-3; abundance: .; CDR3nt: TGTGCCAGCACCCCGGGTCTCAGGGACAATGAGCAGTTCTTC; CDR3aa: CASTPGLRDNEQFF
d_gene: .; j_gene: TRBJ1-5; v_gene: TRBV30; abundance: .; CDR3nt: TGTGCCTGGAGCCGGACAGCCGGCAATCAGCCCCAGCATTTT; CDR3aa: CAWSRTAGNQPQHF
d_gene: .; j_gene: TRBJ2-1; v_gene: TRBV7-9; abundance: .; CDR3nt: TGTGCCAGCAGCTACAGGGAGAGCTCCTACAATGAGCAGTTCTTC; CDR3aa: CASSYRESSYNEQFF
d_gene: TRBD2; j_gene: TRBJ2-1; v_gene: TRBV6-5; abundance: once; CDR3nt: TGTGCCAGCAGTTTCTCCGGGACTAGCGGGGTCGGTGAGCAGTTCTTC; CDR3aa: CASSFSGTSGVGEQFF
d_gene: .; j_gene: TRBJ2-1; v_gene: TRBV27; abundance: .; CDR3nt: TGTGCCAGCTCCCCTGTGGTCCGGTCGTTCAATGAGCAGTTCTTC; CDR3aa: CASSPVVRSFNEQFF
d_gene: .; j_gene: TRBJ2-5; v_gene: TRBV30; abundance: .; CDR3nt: TGTGCCTGGAGCCTTGGGGGGGGGCGAGAGACCCAGTACTTC; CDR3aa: CAWSLGGGRETQYF
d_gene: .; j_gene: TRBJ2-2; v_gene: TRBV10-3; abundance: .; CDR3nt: TGTGCCATCGTGGGGGCTCCGAACACCGGGGAGCTGTTTTTT; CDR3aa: CAIVGAPNTGELFF
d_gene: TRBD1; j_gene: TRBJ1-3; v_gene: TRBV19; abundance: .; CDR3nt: TGTGCCAGTAGTACGCAGGGGGTAACCCAGGTTTCTGGAAACACCATATATTTT; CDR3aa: CASSTQGVTQVSGNTIYF
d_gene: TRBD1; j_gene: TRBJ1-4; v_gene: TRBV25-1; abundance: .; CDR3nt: TGTGCCAGCAGGGACAGGCTTGCTAATGAAAAACTGTTTTTT; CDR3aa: CASRDRLANEKLFF
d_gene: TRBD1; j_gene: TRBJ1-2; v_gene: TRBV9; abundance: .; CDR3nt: TGTGCCAGCAGCTCTCGGACAGGGCCTGTCTATGGCTACACCTTC; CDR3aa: CASSSRTGPVYGYTF
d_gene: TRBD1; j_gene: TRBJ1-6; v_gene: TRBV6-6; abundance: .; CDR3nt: TGTGCCAGCAGACCCACAGGGGGCTATTCACCCCTCCACTTT; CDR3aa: CASRPTGGYSPLHF
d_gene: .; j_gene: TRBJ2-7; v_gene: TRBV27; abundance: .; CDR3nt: TGTGCCAGCAGTTTATCGCTGGGGACACGCCGCTACGAGCAGTACTTC; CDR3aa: CASSLSLGTRRYEQYF
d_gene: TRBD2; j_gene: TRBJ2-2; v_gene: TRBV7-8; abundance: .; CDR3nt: TGTGCCAGCAACGTAAATAGCGGGAGGGCAGGCGGGGAGCTGTTTTTT; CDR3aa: CASNVNSGRAGGELFF
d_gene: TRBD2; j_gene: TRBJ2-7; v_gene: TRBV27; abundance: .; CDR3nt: TGTGCCAGCAGCCGGGGACTAGCGGGAGTCGGCGAGCAGTACTTC; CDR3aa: CASSRGLAGVGEQYF
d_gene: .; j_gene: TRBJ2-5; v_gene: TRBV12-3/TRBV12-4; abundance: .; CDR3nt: TGTGCCAGCAGTTCCCGGGAGACCCAGTACTTC; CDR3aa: CASSSRETQYF
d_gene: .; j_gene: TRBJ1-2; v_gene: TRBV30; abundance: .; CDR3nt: TGTGCCTGGAGCTTCTCGGAGTATGGCTACACCTTC; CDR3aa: CAWSFSEYGYTF
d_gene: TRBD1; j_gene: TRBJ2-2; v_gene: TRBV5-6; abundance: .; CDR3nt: TGTGCCAGCAGCTATGGGACAGGATTGAACACCGGGGAGCTGTTTTTT; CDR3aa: CASSYGTGLNTGELFF
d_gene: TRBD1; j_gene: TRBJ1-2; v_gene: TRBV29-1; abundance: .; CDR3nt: TGCAGCGTTGGAGGGACAGGGGTTGGCTACACCTTC; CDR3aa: CSVGGTGVGYTF
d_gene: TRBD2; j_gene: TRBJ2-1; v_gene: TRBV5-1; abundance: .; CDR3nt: TGCGCCAGCAGCTTGGACAGCGGGAGGCCCTACAATGAGCAGTTCTTC; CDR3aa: CASSLDSGRPYNEQFF
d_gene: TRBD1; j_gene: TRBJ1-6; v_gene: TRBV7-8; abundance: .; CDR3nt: TGTGCCAGCAGCACACCGACAGGGAGCTCCTATAATTCACCCCTCCACTTT; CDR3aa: CASSTPTGSSYNSPLHF
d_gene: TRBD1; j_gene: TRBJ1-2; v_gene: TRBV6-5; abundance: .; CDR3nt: TGTGCCAGCAGTAGCCCGGGACAGATCTATGGCTACACCTTC; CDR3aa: CASSSPGQIYGYTF
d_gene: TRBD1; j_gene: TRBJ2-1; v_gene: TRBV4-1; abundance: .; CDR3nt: TGCGCCAGCAGCCAAGCCCCGGACAGGGAAGGCTACAATGAGCAGTTCTTC; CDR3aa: CASSQAPDREGYNEQFF
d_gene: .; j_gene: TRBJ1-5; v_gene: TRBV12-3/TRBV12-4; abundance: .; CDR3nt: TGTGCCAGCAGTTGGAGTTTTCAGCCCCAGCATTTT; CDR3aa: CASSWSFQPQHF
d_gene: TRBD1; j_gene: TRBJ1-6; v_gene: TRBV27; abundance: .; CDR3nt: TGTGCCAGCAGTTCAGGGACAGGCATCGACACTTCACCCCTCCACTTT; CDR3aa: CASSSGTGIDTSPLHF
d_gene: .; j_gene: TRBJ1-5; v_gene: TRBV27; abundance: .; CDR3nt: TGTGCCAGCAGTAGGACAGTGAATCAGCCCCAGCATTTT; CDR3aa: CASSRTVNQPQHF
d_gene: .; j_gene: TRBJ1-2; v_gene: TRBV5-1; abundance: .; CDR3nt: TGCGCCAGCAGTGGGGCAGGCTATGGCTACACCTTC; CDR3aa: CASSGAGYGYTF
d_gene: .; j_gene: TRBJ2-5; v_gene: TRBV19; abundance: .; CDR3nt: TGTGCCAGTAGTATAAGGGACACCGCGACGGAGACCCAGTACTTC; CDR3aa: CASSIRDTATETQYF